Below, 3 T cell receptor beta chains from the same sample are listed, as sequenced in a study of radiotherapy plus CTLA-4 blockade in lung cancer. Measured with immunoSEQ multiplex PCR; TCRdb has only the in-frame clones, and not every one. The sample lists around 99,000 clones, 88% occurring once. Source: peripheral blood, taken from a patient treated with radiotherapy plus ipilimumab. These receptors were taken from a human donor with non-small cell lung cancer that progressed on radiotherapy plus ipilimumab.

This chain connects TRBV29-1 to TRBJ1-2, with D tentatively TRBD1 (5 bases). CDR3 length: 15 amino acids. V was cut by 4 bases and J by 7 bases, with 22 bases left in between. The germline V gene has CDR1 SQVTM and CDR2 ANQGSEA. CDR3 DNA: TGCAGCGTTGGTGCAGGGAGCCGCTTGGGTCTTGGCTACACCTTC. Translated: CSVGAGSRLGLGYTF.

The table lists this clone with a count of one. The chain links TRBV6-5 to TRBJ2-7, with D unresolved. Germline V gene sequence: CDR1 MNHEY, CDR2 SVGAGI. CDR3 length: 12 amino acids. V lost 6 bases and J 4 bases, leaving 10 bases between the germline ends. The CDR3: CASSSDGYEQYF. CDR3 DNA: TGTGCCAGCAGCTCGGACGGATACGAGCAGTACTTC.

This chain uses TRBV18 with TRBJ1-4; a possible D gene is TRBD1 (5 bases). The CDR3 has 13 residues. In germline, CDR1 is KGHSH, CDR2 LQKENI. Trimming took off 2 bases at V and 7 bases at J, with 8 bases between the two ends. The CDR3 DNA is TGTGCCAGCTCACCAGTGGGGGGTGAAAAACTGTTTTTT. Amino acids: CASSPVGGEKLFF. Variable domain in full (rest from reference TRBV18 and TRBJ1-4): NAGVMQNPRHLVRRRGQEARLRCSPMKGHSHVYWYRQLPEEGLKFMVYLQKENIIDESGMPKERFSAEFPKEGPSILRIQQVVRGDSAAYFCASSPVGGEKLFFGSGTQLSVL.